This T cell receptor (beta chain) was sequenced during a study of shared clonotypes between healthy human individuals. Naive CD8 cells lacked CD45RO and underwent positive selection for CCR7, leaving out terminally differentiated effector memory CD45RA+ cells. Turning to this clone: The target antigen is unknown.

The V gene end was trimmed by 3 bases and the J gene end by 4 bases; junction bases not matched to a gene: 9. The CDR3 is 15 amino acids. CDR1 and CDR2 (germline): GTSNPN, SVGIG (reference sequence). Template for every sorted-subset replicate PCR totaled approximately 0.2 ug DNA, 25,000 to 30,000 T cell genomes. Libraries were prepared by immunoSEQ multiplex PCR; TCRdb keeps only in-frame clonotypes and omits some of them. The data show approximately 720,000 clones, around 90% seen once. Overall study findings and caveats: Non-shared clonotypes displayed generation probabilities falling below those of clonotypes present in all four donors. Only blood underwent sampling, and tissue repertoires likely differ.

Sequencing was done on a sample of naive CD8+ T cells sorted from blood. The receptor was isolated from a man younger than 40 in good health. V gene TRBV30 combines with J gene TRBJ1-2; TRBD1 matches 9 bases. The CDR3 reads CAWRKGQGRGYGYTF. The DNA for the CDR3 is TGTGCCTGGAGAAAGGGACAGGGTAGGGGCTATGGCTACACCTTC.